The 28 T cell receptor beta chains presented below share a single source sample, sequenced in a study of blood T cells in healthy people across ages (dated by TCRdb to the mid-2010s). Receptor libraries were prepared by 5' RACE. The run used an Illumina HiSeq 2500. The second PCR ran for about 6 to 12 cycles and used a J-beta primer mix along with a sample-barcoded 5' primer. The public reads were reprocessed in TCRdb via fastp at Q25 and MiXCR, keeping in-frame beta chains. Rows with a matching CDR3 protein are joined into one entry that keeps the most common DNA and genes. The sample data list under 850,000 distinct CDR3 sequences, and approximately 35% of these were observed just once. The ten largest clones add up to 10% to 15% of the sample. The sequenced sample consisted of blood. The receptors shown here come from a man between 18 and 35 years old in good health.

This chain connects TRBV29-1 to TRBJ2-7, with 11 bases identical to TRBD1. Germline trimming cut 5 bases from V and 1 base from J; bases unmatched to any gene: 4. The CDR3 covers 14 residues. Germline CDR1 and CDR2: SQVTM and ANQGSEA. The CDR3 spells CSVPGTGGSYEQYF. In DNA, the CDR3 is TGCAGCGTTCCGGGGACAGGGGGGTCCTACGAGCAGTACTTC.

In this sample, this clonotype turned up a few times. V and J are TRBV29-1 and TRBJ1-2; D uncertain. Germline V CDR1 and CDR2: SQVTM, ANQGSEA. This CDR3 is 13 amino acids long. Trimming took off 1 base at V and 2 bases at J, with 8 bases between the two ends. This chain's CDR3 is CSVEAVVNYGYTF. The CDR3 DNA reads TGCAGCGTTGAAGCGGTAGTGAACTATGGCTACACCTTC.

This clonotype came up a few times. The chain combines TRBV12-3 or TRBV12-4 with TRBJ1-5, with no clear D. The CDR3 runs to 14 residues. V shed 5 bases and J shed 3 bases, with 11 bases lying between them. CDR3 nucleotide sequence: TGTGCCAGCAGTGTACGGCAGCTCAATCAGCCCCAGCATTTT. Translating gives CASSVRQLNQPQHF.

This clonotype was counted a few times. The V gene is TRBV29-1, the J gene TRBJ2-3; D gene uncertain. The V end was cut by 1 base, the J end by 4 bases, with 6 bases between. CDR3 length equals 12 residues. Germline CDR1 is SQVTM and CDR2 is ANQGSEA. CDR3 in DNA: TGCAGCGTTGAAGTCCAGGCAGATACGCAGTATTTT. Encoded protein: CSVEVQADTQYF.

This clonotype was recorded many times. The V and J genes are TRBV20-1 and TRBJ1-2; D is ambiguous. Germline CDR1 and CDR2: DFQATT and SNEGSKA (reference sequence). The CDR3 has 12 residues. The germline V and J ends were trimmed by 3 bases and 5 bases, with 10 bases remaining between them. The CDR3 bases are TGCAGTGCTAGCCGGCAGTATTATGGCTACACCTTC. It specifies CSASRQYYGYTF.

This clonotype occurred a few times. The chain carries TRBV5-6 and TRBJ1-5; the D gene is possibly TRBD1 (6 bases). With 3 bases removed from V and 7 bases from J, the gap between germline ends came to 17 bases. The CDR3 covers 15 residues. In germline, CDR1 is SGHDT, CDR2 YYEEEE. CDR3: CASSSGGQSRQPQHF. The CDR3 DNA reads as TGTGCCAGCAGCTCCGGGGGGCAGTCCAGGCAGCCCCAGCATTTT.

Comment on this clonotype: An end of the junction differs from the germline gene, which may be a read error. V usage is TRBV5-6 and J usage is TRBJ1-2; tentatively, D is TRBD1 (5 bases). The CDR3 is made up of 17 amino acids. Germline V gene lookup returns CDR1 SGHDT and CDR2 YYEEEE. The CDR3 loop is CASSLTRGTDERYDYTF. DNA for the CDR3: TGTGCCAGCAGCCTTACCCGCGGGACTGACGAACGATATGACTACACCTTC.

There are a few counts of this clonotype. The genes are TRBV9 and TRBJ1-5; 7 nucleotides align to TRBD1. Trimming took 3 bases from V and 2 from J; bases not matched to a gene: 2. Germline loops: CDR1 SGDLS, CDR2 YYNGEE. The CDR3 loop spans 14 amino acids. The CDR3 loop reads CASSDGTGNQPQHF. As DNA, the CDR3 is TGTGCCAGCAGCGACGGGACAGGCAATCAGCCCCAGCATTTT.

This clonotype was seen just once. J is TRBJ1-1 and V is TRBV6-6; D not certain. Germline V gene sequence: CDR1 MNHNY, CDR2 SVGAGI (reference sequence). Trimming shortened V by 5 bases and J by 5 bases, and 9 bases separated the two germline ends. The CDR3 runs 12 residues. The CDR3 loop reads CASSALETEAFF. The CDR3 DNA reads as TGTGCCAGCAGTGCCCTAGAGACTGAAGCTTTCTTT.

The chain combines TRBV20-1 with TRBJ1-1; perhaps TRBD1 as D (5 bases). Trimming left V 6 bases short and J 5 bases short, with 28 bases between. This CDR3 comprises 17 residues. CDR1 and CDR2 (germline): DFQATT, SNEGSKA (reference sequence). The CDR3: CSALRRGGKYRVTEAFF. The CDR3 DNA reads TGCAGTGCACTCCGGAGGGGAGGTAAATACCGCGTGACTGAAGCTTTCTTT.

The gene calls are TRBV25-1 and TRBJ1-2, with unresolved D. The CDR3 consists of 15 residues. V lost 4 bases, J lost 4 bases, and 16 bases lay in between. Germline values: CDR1 MGHDK, CDR2 SYGVNS. CDR3 in amino acids: CASSGSMTGSYGYTF. Here the CDR3 DNA reads TGTGCCAGCAGTGGCTCTATGACGGGCTCCTATGGCTACACCTTC.

This sequence joins TRBV12-3 or TRBV12-4 and TRBJ1-2; 10 positions match TRBD1. Trimming at V came to 4 bases and at J to 4 bases, leaving 9 bases not matched to a gene. CDR3 length: 16 residues. The chain's CDR3 is CASSSKDRGRIYGYTF. DNA for the CDR3: TGTGCCAGCAGTTCCAAAGACAGGGGGCGCATCTATGGCTACACCTTC.

The chain combines TRBV7-9 with TRBJ2-5; weak D call: TRBD1 (5 bases). The germline V gene has CDR1 SEHNR and CDR2 FQNEAQ (reference sequence). The CDR3 totals 15 residues. Trimming took 4 bases from V and 6 from J, leaving 18 bases between them. For the CDR3, the DNA is TGTGCCAGCAGCTATCAGGACATCCTCGCGAAGACCCAGTACTTC. It specifies CASSYQDILAKTQYF.

As to this clonotype: A much larger clone sits a single nucleotide away, making a read error possible. The chain couples TRBV9 to TRBJ1-5; D is perhaps TRBD1 (5 bases). Per the germline V gene, CDR1 is SGDLS and CDR2 is YYNGEE. The CDR3 is 14 residues long. CDR3 sequence (DNA): TGTGCCAGCAGCGTAGGGGCAGGGAATCAGCTCCAGCATTTT. Translation gives CASSVGAGNQLQHF.

This clonotype occurred a few times. In DNA, the CDR3 is TGCAGTGCTAGGACAGGCCAATCCTACGAGCAGTACTTC. Translating it yields CSARTGQSYEQYF. The genes are TRBV20-1 and TRBJ2-7, with D possibly being TRBD1 (6 bases). CDR1 and CDR2 from the germline V gene are DFQATT and SNEGSKA (reference sequence). V lost 3 bases, J lost 1 base, and 10 bases lay in between. The CDR3 spans 13 residues.

This clonotype was observed a handful of times. This sequence joins TRBV29-1 and TRBJ1-2, with a weak D call TRBD1 (6 bases). Trimming left V 7 bases short and J 8 bases short, with 23 bases between. This CDR3 region has 14 residues. Germline V gene lookup returns CDR1 SQVTM and CDR2 ANQGSEA. Written as DNA, the CDR3 is TGCAGCGGCGACGAAAGTCGGGGGGGCGGCGGCTACACCTTC. This encodes CSGDESRGGGGYTF.

The chain links TRBV12-3 or TRBV12-4 to TRBJ2-3, with 8 bases that match TRBD1. The J segment lost 4 bases and the V segment lost 6 bases, leaving 6 bases of the junction unmatched. CDR3 size: 14 residues. The CDR3 spells CASRVGQVPDTQYF. CDR3 DNA: TGTGCCAGCAGAGTGGGACAGGTGCCAGATACGCAGTATTTT.

The DNA of the CDR3 is TGTGCCAGCTCAGAACCGGGACAGACTAATGAAAAACTGTTTTTT. Residues: CASSEPGQTNEKLFF. This chain connects TRBV18 to TRBJ1-4, with 7 bases identical to TRBD1. With V trimmed by 5 bases and J by 2 bases, 5 bases remained unmatched. Germline V gene lookup returns CDR1 KGHSH and CDR2 LQKENI. This CDR3 has 15 amino acids.

Concerning this clonotype: The junction shows a germline mismatch at one end, possibly a read error. This chain connects TRBV5-6 to TRBJ2-7, with D possibly matching TRBD1 (5 bases). Per the germline V gene, CDR1 is SGHDT and CDR2 is YYEEEE. The CDR3 consists of 14 residues. DNA of the CDR3: TGTACCAGCAGCTTGACAGTTAAAGCCTACGAGCAGTACTTC. It encodes CTSSLTVKAYEQYF.

The gene calls are TRBV29-1 and TRBJ2-1, with TRBD2 matching 10 bases. Looked up from germline, CDR1 is SQVTM and CDR2 is ANQGSEA. The CDR3 sequence is 15 residues long. The ends lost 2 bases at V and 4 bases at J; junction bases unmatched: 5. Here the CDR3 reads CSVEPGLAAYNEQFF. DNA of the CDR3: TGCAGCGTTGAACCAGGACTAGCGGCATACAATGAGCAGTTCTTC.

This clonotype was recorded at least ten times. The V gene is TRBV10-3, the J gene TRBJ1-1; tentatively, D is TRBD1 (6 bases). Trimming pared 3 bases from V and 0 bases from J, leaving 20 bases between. This CDR3 has 18 amino acids. Germline-derived CDR1 and CDR2 are ENHRY and SYGVKD. CDR3 coding DNA: TGTGCCATCAGTGACCCCGAGTTTAGGGGGACCTTGAACACTGAAGCTTTCTTT. It is translated as CAISDPEFRGTLNTEAFF.

This chain joins TRBV18 and TRBJ1-4; 11 nucleotides agree with TRBD1. Germline V lookup: CDR1 KGHSH, CDR2 LQKENI. The CDR3 consists of 18 residues. Trimming cost V 0 bases and J 7 bases; bases outside gene matches: 10. CDR3 sequence (DNA): TGTGCCAGCTCACCACCTATCGGACAGGGGGCAAGAGGTGAAAAACTGTTTTTT. Residues: CASSPPIGQGARGEKLFF.

The chain joins TRBV6-2 or TRBV6-3 to TRBJ1-5; D unclear. CDR3 length: 15 residues. V was clipped by 5 bases and J by 7 bases, with 18 bases between them. The germline gives CDR1 MNHEY, CDR2 SVGEGT. CDR3 sequence reads: CASSNALRHLQPQHF. The CDR3 DNA sequence: TGTGCCAGCAGTAACGCCCTTCGACACTTACAGCCCCAGCATTTT.

A note on this clonotype: The junction differs from germline at one of its ends, possibly a read error. The rearrangement joins TRBV3-1 to TRBJ2-3; 10 positions agree with TRBD1. The CDR3 sequence is 19 residues long. From germline, CDR1 is LGHDT and CDR2 YNNKEL (reference sequence). CDR3 protein: CASSQDVGGTGEITDAQYF. CDR3 in DNA: TGTGCCAGCAGCCAAGATGTCGGTGGGACAGGGGAAATTACAGATGCGCAGTATTTT.

The rearrangement uses TRBV7-9 and TRBJ2-6; 8 positions agree with TRBD1. The ends lost 5 bases at V and 1 base at J; junction bases unmatched: 10. Germline V lookup: CDR1 SEHNR, CDR2 FQNEAQ (reference sequence). This CDR3 is 18 amino acids long. CDR3 protein: CASSIPGQEGSGANVLTF. In DNA, the CDR3 is TGTGCCAGCAGCATTCCGGGACAGGAGGGGTCTGGGGCCAACGTCCTGACTTTC.

In regard to this clonotype: The junction does not match germline at one end; this may be a read error. J is TRBJ2-1 and V is TRBV7-3; 7 positions match TRBD1. Matching the DNA end better, TRBJ2-7 makes the J call doubtful. The CDR3 length is 15 residues. In germline, CDR1 is SGHTA, CDR2 FQGTGA. CDR3 DNA sequence: TGTGCTAGCAGCCAAGACAGGGCCTCCTACAATGAGCAGTACTTC. Translation: CASSQDRASYNEQYF.

This chain uses TRBV5-1 with TRBJ1-1; 7 bases align to TRBD1. CDR1 is SGHRS, CDR2 YFSETQ, per germline. Losses at the gene ends were 5 bases for V and 4 bases for J; bases not matched to a gene: 14. CDR3 length equals 16 residues. CDR3 bases: TGCGCCAGCAGATTAAGCGGGGGGGCAGGGGGCACTGAAGCTTTCTTT. Its translation: CASRLSGGAGGTEAFF.

The gene calls are TRBV7-3 and TRBJ1-2, with D perhaps TRBD1 (5 bases). Germline lookup yields CDR1 SGHTA and CDR2 FQGTGA. V lost 1 base, J lost 7 bases, and 16 bases lay in between. CDR3 length: 15 amino acids. The CDR3 reads CASSLMADTLGGYTF. CDR3 DNA: TGTGCCAGCAGCTTAATGGCGGACACCCTCGGTGGCTACACCTTC.